The rows below give T cell receptor beta chains drawn from one sample of a study of tissue T cells after allogeneic stem cell transplantation. Produced via immunoSEQ multiplex PCR; TCRdb's table is partial and in-frame only. Here the sample spans several thousand clones, more than 55% being singletons. Sequences were derived from tissue from the jejunum, sampled at autopsy. All receptors come from a female donor aged 60 or older with lung cancer. Each CDR3 is given with its conserved first and last residue. D genes are given only for firm matches. Only some rows state a clone size, as once, few, many or a class for expanded clones.

few	TRBJ2-3	TRBV5-1	.	CASTRDSTTDTQYF	TGCGCCAGCACCCGGGACTCTACCACAGATACGCAGTATTTT
.	TRBJ2-7	TRBV6-5	TRBD1	CASSYSGQGFSSEQYF	TGTGCCAGCAGTTACTCGGGACAGGGGTTCTCCTCCGAGCAGTACTTC
.	TRBJ2-1	TRBV27	TRBD2	CASRTSGSLTYFF	TGTGCCTCCCGAACTAGCGGGAGTTTAACTTACTTCTTC
.	TRBJ1-2	TRBV6-1	.	CASSETPDLDGYTF	TGTGCCAGCAGTGAGACTCCAGACTTGGATGGCTACACCTTC
.	TRBJ1-6	TRBV7-9	.	CASSPSFSSYNSPLHF	TGTGCCAGCAGCCCCTCCTTTAGCTCCTATAATTCACCCCTCCACTTT
few	TRBJ1-1	TRBV24-1	TRBD1	CATSGGQGARITEAFF	TGTGCCACCAGTGGGGGACAGGGGGCGCGAATCACTGAAGCTTTCTTT
few	TRBJ2-5	TRBV27	TRBD2	CASSLLVGREETQYF	TGTGCCAGCAGTTTGTTAGTTGGGAGGGAGGAGACCCAGTACTTC
.	TRBJ2-3	TRBV5-4	.	CASSLPGRRNTDTQYF	TGTGCCAGCAGCCTGCCCGGGCGGCGGAACACAGATACGCAGTATTTT
.	TRBJ2-1	TRBV18	TRBD1	CASSPSGQGREQFF	TGTGCCAGCTCACCAAGCGGACAGGGCCGGGAGCAGTTCTTC
.	TRBJ1-2	TRBV12-3/TRBV12-4	.	CASSLGPVKDYTF	TGTGCCAGCAGCCTGGGACCTGTAAAGGACTACACCTTC
few	TRBJ2-5	TRBV2	TRBD1	CASRKQGATVETQYF	TGTGCCAGCAGGAAACAGGGGGCAACGGTTGAGACCCAGTACTTC
.	TRBJ2-3	TRBV18	TRBD2	CASSPPGRLGTDTQYF	TGTGCCAGCTCACCCCCCGGGAGGTTAGGCACAGATACGCAGTATTTT
.	TRBJ1-2	TRBV7-2	.	CASSLVAGREGYTF	TGTGCCAGCAGCTTAGTGGCAGGGAGGGAAGGCTACACCTTC
few	TRBJ2-3	TRBV4-1	TRBD2	CASSTASGGVGDTQYF	TGCGCCAGCAGCACAGCTAGCGGAGGGGTGGGGGATACGCAGTATTTT
few	TRBJ2-3	TRBV18	.	CASSPRKGGFTDTQYF	TGTGCCAGCTCACCACGCAAGGGGGGATTCACAGATACGCAGTATTTT
.	TRBJ2-7	TRBV4-2	.	CASSQDRRSAYEQYF	TGTGCCAGCAGCCAAGACCGGCGGAGTGCCTACGAGCAGTACTTC
medium-sized	TRBJ1-2	TRBV11-1	.	CASSAGITNYGYTF	TGTGCCAGCAGCGCTGGGATAACTAACTATGGCTACACCTTC
once	TRBJ2-5	TRBV7-6	.	CASSSRRLPPTQYF	TGTGCCAGCAGCTCCAGACGTCTACCCCCGACCCAGTACTTC
.	TRBJ2-2	TRBV4-3	TRBD2	CASSQASGAGGITGELFF	TGCGCCAGCAGCCAAGCCTCAGGAGCGGGGGGGATCACCGGGGAGCTGTTTTTT
medium-sized	TRBJ2-7	TRBV11-2	TRBD2	CASSLEASGDSYEQYF	TGTGCCAGCAGCTTAGAGGCTAGCGGGGACTCCTACGAGCAGTACTTC
.	TRBJ2-1	TRBV4-1	TRBD1	CASSQESGTGDNEQFF	TGCGCCAGCAGCCAAGAATCGGGGACAGGGGACAATGAGCAGTTCTTC
.	TRBJ2-7	TRBV11-2	.	CASSLNRAYEQYF	TGTGCCAGCAGCTTAAACAGGGCCTACGAGCAGTACTTC
.	TRBJ2-5	TRBV12-3/TRBV12-4	.	CASRGLGGPQYF	TGTGCCAGCAGGGGGCTTGGAGGGCCCCAGTACTTC
medium-sized	TRBJ2-1	TRBV29-1	TRBD1	CSAGTERFSYNEQFF	TGCAGCGCCGGGACAGAACGATTCTCCTACAATGAGCAGTTCTTC
.	TRBJ2-2	TRBV5-1	TRBD2	CASSLGSGRPNTGELFF	TGCGCCAGCAGCTTGGGGAGCGGGAGGCCTAACACCGGGGAGCTGTTTTTT
few	TRBJ1-1	TRBV3-1/TRBV3-2	TRBD1	CASSRGTVEAFF	TGTGCCAGCAGCCGAGGGACAGTTGAAGCTTTCTTT
once	TRBJ1-1	TRBV30	TRBD1	CACKMTGFTEAFF	TGTGCCTGCAAAATGACAGGGTTCACTGAAGCTTTCTTT
.	TRBJ2-3	TRBV7-2	TRBD2	CASSPAGQGVFF	TGTGCCAGCAGCCCAGCGGGGCAGGGAGTTTTTTTT
medium-sized	TRBJ2-5	TRBV10-2	.	CASSESQPGETQYF	TGCGCCAGCAGTGAATCCCAGCCAGGGGAGACCCAGTACTTC
few	TRBJ2-1	TRBV18	TRBD2	CASSPAGVYNEQFF	TGTGCCAGCTCACCAGCGGGAGTCTACAATGAGCAGTTCTTC
.	TRBJ2-7	TRBV13	TRBD2	CASSPNEGSGMSSYEQYF	TGTGCCAGCAGCCCTAATGAGGGGAGCGGGATGAGCTCCTACGAGCAGTACTTC
medium-sized	TRBJ1-2	TRBV30	TRBD1	CAWMTGNRGYTF	TGTGCCTGGATGACAGGGAATAGAGGCTACACCTTC
medium-sized	TRBJ2-1	TRBV29-1	TRBD2	CSVRTGRHEQFF	TGCAGCGTTCGTACCGGGAGGCATGAGCAGTTCTTC